The clone carrying this T cell receptor beta chain came up once. Produced via immunoSEQ multiplex PCR; TCRdb's table is partial and in-frame only. The sample comprises 79,000 or so clones, approximately 91% of which are singletons, and less than 4% rests with the top ten. Germline V lookup: CDR1 MDHEN, CDR2 SYDVKM. The CDR3 sequence is 15 residues long. V was clipped by 1 base and J by 3 bases; unmatched bases: 4. The sample comes from a study of T cell changes during pregnancy in multiple sclerosis. The sequencing used peripheral blood, collected before pregnancy. This TCR came from a female donor with multiple sclerosis, enrolled in a pregnancy study. This chain links TRBV28 with TRBJ1-1, with 8 bases matching TRBD1. For the CDR3, the DNA is TGTGCCAGCAGTTTATTGGACAGGGTTTACACTGAAGCTTTCTTT. Translation gives CASSLLDRVYTEAFF. The full variable domain, completed using reference TRBV28 and TRBJ1-1, is DVKVTQSSRYLVKRTGEKVFLECVQDMDHENMFWYRQDPGLGLRLIYFSYDVKMKEKGDIPEGYSVSREKKERFSLILESASTNQTSMYLCASSLLDRVYTEAFFGQGTRLTVV.